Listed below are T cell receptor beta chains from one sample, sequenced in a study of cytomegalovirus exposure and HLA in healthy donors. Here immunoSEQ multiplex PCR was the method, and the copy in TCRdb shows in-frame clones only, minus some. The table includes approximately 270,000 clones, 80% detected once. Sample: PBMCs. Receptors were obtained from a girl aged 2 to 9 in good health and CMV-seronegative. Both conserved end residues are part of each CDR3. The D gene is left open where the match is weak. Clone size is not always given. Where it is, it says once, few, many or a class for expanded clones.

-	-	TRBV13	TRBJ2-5	TGTGCCAGCAGCTTAGACCTACTTGCGGGAAACCAAGAGACCCAGTACTTC	CASSLDLLAGNQETQYF
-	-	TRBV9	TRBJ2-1	TGTGCCAGTACACCTCCAGGGACATTCGGGTACAATGAGCAGTTCTTC	CASTPPGTFGYNEQFF
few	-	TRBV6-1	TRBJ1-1	TGTGCCAGCAGTGCCCCCCGCGGTACCGTGAACACTGAAGCTTTCTTT	CASSAPRGTVNTEAFF
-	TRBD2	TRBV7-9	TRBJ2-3	TGTGCCAGCAGACGGACTAGCGGGAGTAGCACAGATACGCAGTATTTT	CASRRTSGSSTDTQYF
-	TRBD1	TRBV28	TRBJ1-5	TGTGCCAGCAGTTTATTCCCTCACAGGGGGTCCTCACATAGCAATCAGCCCCAGCATTTT	CASSLFPHRGSSHSNQPQHF
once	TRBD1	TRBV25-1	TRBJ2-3	TGTGCCAGCAGCGGTACAGGGGTTAGAGGGACAGATACGCAGTATTTT	CASSGTGVRGTDTQYF
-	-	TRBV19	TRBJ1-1	TGTGCCAGTAAGATAGGGGGATATTTATCCCAAGCTTTCTTT	CASKIGGYLSQAFF
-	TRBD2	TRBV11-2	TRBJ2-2	TGTGCCAGCAGCCCTACTAGCGGGAGCCTTAACGCCGGGGAGCTGTTTTTT	CASSPTSGSLNAGELFF
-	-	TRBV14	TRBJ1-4	TGTGCCAGCAGCCAAGATTCCCGGGTAACTAATGAAAAACTGTTTTTT	CASSQDSRVTNEKLFF
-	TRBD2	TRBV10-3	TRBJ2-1	TGTGCCATCAGGGGCAGGGGATCTAGCGGGAAATACAATGAGCAGTTCTTC	CAIRGRGSSGKYNEQFF
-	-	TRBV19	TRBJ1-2	TGTGCCAGCGTCTCGTCGGGGTTCTATGGCTACACCTTC	CASVSSGFYGYTF
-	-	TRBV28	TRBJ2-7	TGTGCCAGCTCTGGCGGGGCCAACCAGTACGAGCAGTACTTC	CASSGGANQYEQYF
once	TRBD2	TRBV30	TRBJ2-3	TGTGCCTGGAGAACCTTAGCGGGAAGCACAGATACGCAGTATTTT	CAWRTLAGSTDTQYF
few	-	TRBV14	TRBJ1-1	TGTGCCAGCAGCCAACTAGGACAGTCTTTAAACACTGAAGCTTTCTTT	CASSQLGQSLNTEAFF
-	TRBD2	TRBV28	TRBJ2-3	TGTGCCAGCAGTGCCGGGACTAGGCTCCGTGATACGCAGTATTTT	CASSAGTRLRDTQYF
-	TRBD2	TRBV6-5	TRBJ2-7	TGTGCCAGCAGCCCCCTAGCGGGAGCCTACGAGCAGTACTTC	CASSPLAGAYEQYF
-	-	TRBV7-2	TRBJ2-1	TGTGCCAGCAGCTGGTCTCTGGGCGTTAGTGAGCAGTTCTTC	CASSWSLGVSEQFF
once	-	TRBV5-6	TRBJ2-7	TGTGCCAGCAGCCGAGACTCATACGAGCAGTACTTC	CASSRDSYEQYF
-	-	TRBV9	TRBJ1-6	TGTGCCAGCAGTGACAGGTTTTTGAATTCACCCCTCCACTTT	CASSDRFLNSPLHF
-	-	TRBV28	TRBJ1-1	TGTGCCAGCAGTGAACACAGGAACACTGAAGCTTTCTTT	CASSEHRNTEAFF
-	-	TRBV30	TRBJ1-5	TGTGCCGCCGGGAAGAACAATCAGCCCCAGCATTTT	CAAGKNNQPQHF
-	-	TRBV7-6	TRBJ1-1	TGTGCCAGCAGCTTAATTGGTTGGGGAGGGGGGATGAACACTGAAGCTTTCTTT	CASSLIGWGGGMNTEAFF
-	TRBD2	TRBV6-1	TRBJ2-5	TGTGCCAGCGGGAAGCGGGGGCGGGAAGAGACCCAGTACTTC	CASGKRGREETQYF
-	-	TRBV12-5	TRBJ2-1	TGTGCTAGTGGTTTGCGGTGGGTAGGGGGACGCCAGGACAATGAGCAGTTCTTC	CASGLRWVGGRQDNEQFF
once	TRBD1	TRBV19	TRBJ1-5	TGTGCCAGTACCTCCCCGGGACAGGGGAGGCAGCCCCAGCATTTT	CASTSPGQGRQPQHF
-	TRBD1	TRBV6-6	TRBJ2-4	TGTGCCAGCAGGCAGGGACAGGAGGCCCCCAAAAACATTCAGTACTTC	CASRQGQEAPKNIQYF
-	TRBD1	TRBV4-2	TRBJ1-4	TGTGCCAGCAGCCAAGCGGGTCCAGGGGGAGTGGGTGAAAAACTGTTTTTT	CASSQAGPGGVGEKLFF
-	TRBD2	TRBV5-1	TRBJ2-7	TGCGCCAGCAGCTTGGTTGGGACTAGGACGGAAGAGCAGTACTTC	CASSLVGTRTEEQYF
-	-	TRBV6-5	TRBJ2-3	TGTGCCAGCAGTTTACGACTAGTCCCAGATACGCAGTATTTT	CASSLRLVPDTQYF
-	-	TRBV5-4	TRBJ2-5	TGTGCCAGCAGCAAACAAGGACAGTCCAGTTTAGAGACCCAGTACTTC	CASSKQGQSSLETQYF